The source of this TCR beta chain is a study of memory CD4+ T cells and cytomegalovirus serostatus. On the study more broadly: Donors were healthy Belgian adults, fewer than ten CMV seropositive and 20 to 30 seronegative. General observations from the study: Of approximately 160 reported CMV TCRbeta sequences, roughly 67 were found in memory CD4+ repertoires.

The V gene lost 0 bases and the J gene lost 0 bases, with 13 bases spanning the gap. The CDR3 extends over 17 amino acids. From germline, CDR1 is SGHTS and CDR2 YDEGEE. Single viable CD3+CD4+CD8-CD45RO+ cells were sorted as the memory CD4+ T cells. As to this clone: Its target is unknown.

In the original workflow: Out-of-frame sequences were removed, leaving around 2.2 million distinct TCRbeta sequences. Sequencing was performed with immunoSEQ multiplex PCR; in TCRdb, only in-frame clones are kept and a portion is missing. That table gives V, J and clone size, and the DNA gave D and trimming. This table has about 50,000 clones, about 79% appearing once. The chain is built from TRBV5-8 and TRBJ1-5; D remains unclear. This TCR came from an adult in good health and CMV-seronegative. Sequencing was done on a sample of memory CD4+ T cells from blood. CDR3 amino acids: CASSLDQLKYSNQPQHF. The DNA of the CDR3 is TGTGCCAGCAGCTTGGACCAGCTGAAATATAGCAATCAGCCCCAGCATTTT.